This is a list of T cell receptor beta chains from one sample in a study of T cells expressing NK-cell markers. TCRdb re-called the 5' RACE reads and gives one entry per CDR3 protein, without DNA. In total, the table holds under 500,000 distinct CDR3 sequences. Sequences were obtained from blood T cells: a sorted CD56 or NKG2C T cell subset, CD4+ or CD8+ T cells, or bulk PBMC T cells (not recorded which). Every receptor here comes from a woman between 18 and 75 years old in good health. Both conserved end residues are part of each CDR3.

>TRBJ1-5|TRBV7-9
CASSPSIGGNQPQHF
>TRBJ2-3|TRBV6-1
CASSGRGRADTQYF
>TRBJ1-1|TRBV27
CASSPHFMNTEAFF
>TRBJ2-7|TRBV18
CASSPAGREGLSYEQYF
>TRBJ2-2|TRBV11-2
CASSLVGTFITGELFF
>TRBJ2-3|TRBV6-5
CASSLGAGARADTQYF
>TRBJ2-2|TRBV6-1
CASSRDWPNTGELFF
>TRBJ2-3|TRBV7-2
CASSGRGAGVDTQYF
>TRBJ2-5|TRBV7-2
CASRQVGQETQYF
>TRBJ1-5|TRBV7-3
CASSLRTGGPQHF
>TRBJ2-5|TRBV5-1
CASSLDGYQETQYF
>TRBJ2-3|TRBV6-5
CASSYALAGPDTQYF
>TRBJ2-1|TRBV5-1
CASSGTANNEQFF
>TRBJ2-6|TRBV10-3
CAISGTGTSGANVLTF
>TRBJ2-5|TRBV28
CATTSGGGETQYF
>TRBJ2-7|TRBV30
CAWSTGASSYEQYF
>TRBJ2-5|TRBV4-1
CASSPLGVRETQYF
>TRBJ1-1|TRBV20-1
CSADNRASEAFF
>TRBJ2-3|TRBV20-1
CSARGPKRADTQYF
>TRBJ1-2|TRBV6-1
CASKRGVGANYGYTF
>TRBJ2-1|TRBV6-5
CASSYEASGDEQFF
>TRBJ2-5|TRBV7-9
CASSQRQGQETQYF